This T cell receptor beta chain was obtained from a study of blood T cell repertoires in COVID-19. For the study at large: Spain, Italy and the United States supplied samples that represented acute and convalescent COVID-19. PBMCs, B-cell-depleted T cells, or T cells were the source of the cDNA or gDNA that made up the material.

The CDR3 has 19 amino acids. Trimming cost V 3 bases and J 8 bases, with 29 bases left between them. Germline CDR1 and CDR2: KGHSH and LQKENI. Original processing notes: Reference gene primer amplification yielded estimated nucleated cell counts. Profiled with immunoSEQ multiplex PCR; TCRdb holds only in-frame clones, not every one. The V and J calls and clone size were taken over from that table, and D and trimming were inferred from the DNA. The data contain roughly 150,000 clones, about 86% of them singletons. The chain links TRBV18 to TRBJ2-1, with a possible D match to TRBD1 (5 bases). Sample: peripheral blood. This clonotype was sampled from a woman in her sixties or seventies with acute or convalescent COVID-19. CDR3 sequence (DNA): TGTGCCAGCTCACCTGTCGGACAAACACATGGGTCGTACAGGCATGAGCAGTTCTTC. It specifies CASSPVGQTHGSYRHEQFF.